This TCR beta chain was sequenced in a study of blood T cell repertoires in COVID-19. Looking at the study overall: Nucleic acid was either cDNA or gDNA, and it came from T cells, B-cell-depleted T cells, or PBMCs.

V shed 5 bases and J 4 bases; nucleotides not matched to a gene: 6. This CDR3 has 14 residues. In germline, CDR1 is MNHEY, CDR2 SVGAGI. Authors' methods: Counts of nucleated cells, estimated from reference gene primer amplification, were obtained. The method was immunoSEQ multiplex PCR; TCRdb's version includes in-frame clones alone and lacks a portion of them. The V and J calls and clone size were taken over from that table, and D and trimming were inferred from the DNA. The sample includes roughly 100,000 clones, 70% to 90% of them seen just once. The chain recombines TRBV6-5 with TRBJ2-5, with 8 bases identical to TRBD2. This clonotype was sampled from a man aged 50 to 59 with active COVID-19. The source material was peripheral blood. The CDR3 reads CASSTGLAGETQYF. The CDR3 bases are TGTGCCAGCAGTACCGGACTAGCAGGAGAGACCCAGTACTTC.